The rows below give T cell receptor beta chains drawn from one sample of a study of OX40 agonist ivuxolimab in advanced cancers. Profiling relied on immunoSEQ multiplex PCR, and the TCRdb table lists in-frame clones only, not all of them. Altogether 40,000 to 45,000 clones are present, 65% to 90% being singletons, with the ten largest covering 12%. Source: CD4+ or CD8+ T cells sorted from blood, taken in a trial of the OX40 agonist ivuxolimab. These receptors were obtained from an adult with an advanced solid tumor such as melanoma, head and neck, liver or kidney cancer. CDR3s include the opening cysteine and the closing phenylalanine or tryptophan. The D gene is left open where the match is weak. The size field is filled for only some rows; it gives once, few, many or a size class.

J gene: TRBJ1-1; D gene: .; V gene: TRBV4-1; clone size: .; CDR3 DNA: TGCGCCAGCAGCCCCCGGGGGAATAGAGGTGAAGCTTTCTTT; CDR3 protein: CASSPRGNRGEAFF
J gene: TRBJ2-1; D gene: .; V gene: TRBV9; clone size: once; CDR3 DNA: TGTGCCAGCAGCCCTCAGGGACATGAGCAGTTCTTC; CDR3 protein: CASSPQGHEQFF
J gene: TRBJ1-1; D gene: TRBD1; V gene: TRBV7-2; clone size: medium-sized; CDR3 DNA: TGTGCCAGCAGCGCATCACCCGGGACAGCTAATGAAGCTTTCTTT; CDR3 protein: CASSASPGTANEAFF
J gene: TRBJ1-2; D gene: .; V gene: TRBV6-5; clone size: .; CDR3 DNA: TGTGCCAGCAAAAGCACGACTAACTATGGCTACACCTTC; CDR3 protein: CASKSTTNYGYTF
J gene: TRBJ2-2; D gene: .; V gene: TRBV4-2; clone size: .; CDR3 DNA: TGTGCCAGCAGCCAAGAAGGAGGGGCCGGGGAGCTGTTTTTT; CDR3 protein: CASSQEGGAGELFF
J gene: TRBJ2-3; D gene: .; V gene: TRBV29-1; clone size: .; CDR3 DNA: TGCAGCGTGGGGACTGGGAGCACAGATACGCAGTATTTT; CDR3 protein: CSVGTGSTDTQYF
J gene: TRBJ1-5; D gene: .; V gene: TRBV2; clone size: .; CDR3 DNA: TGTGCCAGCAGTGATGGGACGTTTAGCAATCAGCCCCAGCATTTT; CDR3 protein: CASSDGTFSNQPQHF
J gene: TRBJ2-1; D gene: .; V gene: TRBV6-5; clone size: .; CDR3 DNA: TGTGCCAGCCGAGACCCAAGCTCCTACAATGAGCAGTTCTTC; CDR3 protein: CASRDPSSYNEQFF
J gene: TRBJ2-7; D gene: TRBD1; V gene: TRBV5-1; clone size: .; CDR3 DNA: TGTGCCAGCAGCATTGGGGGACAGGGATCCTACGAGCAGTACTTC; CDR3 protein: CASSIGGQGSYEQYF
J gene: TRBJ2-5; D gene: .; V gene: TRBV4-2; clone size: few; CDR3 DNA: TGTGCCAGCAGCCAAGTGCCCTCCGGGACCGGGGGAGAGACCCAGTACTTC; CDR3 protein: CASSQVPSGTGGETQYF
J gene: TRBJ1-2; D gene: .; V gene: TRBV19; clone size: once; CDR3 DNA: TGTGCCAGTAGCCCGCGGGGGGAGTTCTATGGCTACACCTTC; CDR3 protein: CASSPRGEFYGYTF
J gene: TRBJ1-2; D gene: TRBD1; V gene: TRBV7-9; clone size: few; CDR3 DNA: TGTGCCAGCAGCCAAACCGAGACAGGGAACTATGGCTACACCTTC; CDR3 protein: CASSQTETGNYGYTF
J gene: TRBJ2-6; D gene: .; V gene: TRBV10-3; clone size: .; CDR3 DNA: TGTGCCAGCAGTTCCAACTTGGTTGGGGCCAACGTCCTGACTTTC; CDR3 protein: CASSSNLVGANVLTF
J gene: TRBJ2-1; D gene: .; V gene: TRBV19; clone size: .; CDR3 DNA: TGTGCCAGTAGTACATCAGGGGGGCGCTACAATGAGCAGTTCTTC; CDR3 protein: CASSTSGGRYNEQFF
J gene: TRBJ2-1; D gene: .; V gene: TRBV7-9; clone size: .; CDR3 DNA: TGTGCCAGCAGCCCCCCCCAAGATGAGCAGTTCTTC; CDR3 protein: CASSPPQDEQFF
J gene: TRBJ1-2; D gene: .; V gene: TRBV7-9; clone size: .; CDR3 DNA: TGTGCCAGCAGCTCGGGACTTTATGGCTACACCTTC; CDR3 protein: CASSSGLYGYTF
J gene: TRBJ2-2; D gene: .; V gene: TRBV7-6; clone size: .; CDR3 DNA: TGTGCCAGCAGCTTAATCCGGGACCCGAACACCGGGGAGCTGTTTTTT; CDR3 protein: CASSLIRDPNTGELFF
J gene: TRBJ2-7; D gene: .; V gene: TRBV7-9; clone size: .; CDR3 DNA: TGTGCCAGCACCTTGCCGGGGGCCTCCTACGAGCAGTACTTC; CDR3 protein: CASTLPGASYEQYF
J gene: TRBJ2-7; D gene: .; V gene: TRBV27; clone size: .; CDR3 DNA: TGTGCCAGCAGTTCATCCTACGAGCAGTACTTC; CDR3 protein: CASSSSYEQYF
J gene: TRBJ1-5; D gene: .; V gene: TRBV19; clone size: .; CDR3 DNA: TGTGCCAGTAGTATACAGGGAGGAGGCAATCAGCCCCAGCATTTT; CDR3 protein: CASSIQGGGNQPQHF
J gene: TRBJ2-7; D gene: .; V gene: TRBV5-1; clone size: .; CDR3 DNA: TGCGCCAGCAGCTTGCCACCCTACGAGCAGTACTTC; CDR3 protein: CASSLPPYEQYF
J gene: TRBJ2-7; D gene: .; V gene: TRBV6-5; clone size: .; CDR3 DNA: TGTGCCAGCAGACCGGGACAACACCCTATCTACGAGCAGTACTTC; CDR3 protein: CASRPGQHPIYEQYF
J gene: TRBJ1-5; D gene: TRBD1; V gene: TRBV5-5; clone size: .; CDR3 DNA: TGTGCCAGCAGCTTGTTTGGGACAGGCAATCAGCCCCAGCATTTT; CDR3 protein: CASSLFGTGNQPQHF
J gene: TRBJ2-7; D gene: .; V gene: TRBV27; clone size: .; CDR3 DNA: TGTGCCAGCAGTCCCCGGACGGGGGAGCAGTACTTC; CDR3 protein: CASSPRTGEQYF
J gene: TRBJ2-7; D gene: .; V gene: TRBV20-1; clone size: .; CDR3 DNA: TGCAGTGCTAGCGGCAGCTACGAGCAGTACTTC; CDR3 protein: CSASGSYEQYF
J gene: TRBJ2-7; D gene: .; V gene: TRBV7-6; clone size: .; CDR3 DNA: TGTGCCAGCCTAGGGGGGTACGAGCAGTACTTC; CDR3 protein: CASLGGYEQYF
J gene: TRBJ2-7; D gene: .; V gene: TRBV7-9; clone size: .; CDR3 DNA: TGTGCCAGCAGCTTGGTTGAGAGGTACGAGCAGTACTTC; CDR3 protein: CASSLVERYEQYF
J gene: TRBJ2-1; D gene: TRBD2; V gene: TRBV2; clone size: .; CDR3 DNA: TGTGCCAGCAGCCCGGGACTAGCGGGGTCGGCCTACAATGAGCAGTTCTTC; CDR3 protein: CASSPGLAGSAYNEQFF
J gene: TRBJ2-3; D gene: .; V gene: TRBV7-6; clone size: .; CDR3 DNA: TGTGCCAGCAGCTCACCTTCGGGAGATACGCAGTATTTT; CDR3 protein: CASSSPSGDTQYF
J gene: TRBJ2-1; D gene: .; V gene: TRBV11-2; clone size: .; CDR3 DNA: TGTGCCAGCAGCTTAAGGGGGAGGACGGGGTCCTACAATGAGCAGTTCTTC; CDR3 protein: CASSLRGRTGSYNEQFF
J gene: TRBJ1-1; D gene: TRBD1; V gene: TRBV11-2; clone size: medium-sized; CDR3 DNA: TGTGCCAGCAGCCTCGGACAGGGGGCCTCTGAAGCTTTCTTT; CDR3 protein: CASSLGQGASEAFF